This T cell receptor (beta chain) was recovered during a study of blood T cell repertoires in COVID-19. The protocol was immunoSEQ multiplex PCR, while the TCRdb copy is restricted to in-frame clones and leaves out a portion. The sample consists of 30,000 or so clones, 80% to 90% of them appearing once. Seattle's cohort entered during active infection and was followed longitudinally. This TCR came from a woman older than 75 with COVID-19, enrolled during active disease. Sequencing input: peripheral blood.

As DNA, the CDR3 is TGTGCCAGCTCAGACTTTGGGGCCAACGTCCTGACTTTC. Its translation: CASSDFGANVLTF. The rearrangement joins TRBV6-5 to TRBJ2-6; D gene ambiguous. Looked up from germline, CDR1 is MNHEY and CDR2 is SVGAGI. V lost 8 bases to trimming and J lost 3 bases, with 8 bases between them. This CDR3 is built from 13 residues.